The text below deals with one T cell receptor beta chain. Its cognate antigen has yet to be identified. No clone much larger than this one lies a single base away; base qualities are absent. This sample was included in a study of Ad26.COV2.S vaccination and SARS-CoV-2 variants (dated by TCRdb to the early 2020s). For the wider study: Vaccine-arm donors were drawn from COV1001, a multicentre, randomized, double-blind, placebo-controlled phase I-IIa trial of Ad26.COV2.S in healthy adults. A total of roughly 32 samples were included in the TCR-sequenced set, comprising roughly 19 Ad26.COV2.S vaccine recipients, 5 placebo recipients and 8 SARS-CoV-2 convalescent individuals. Investigators remained blinded to trial group allocation during experiments and outcome assessment. Sequencing of the TCRbeta repertoire served to evaluate the specificity and breadth of SARS-CoV-2-reactive T cell receptors following Ad26.COV2.S vaccination. Trial participants were randomized into five groups of five: low-dose or high-dose Ad26.COV2.S given once or twice, or placebo on both occasions. Ad26.COV2.S was administered intramuscularly at a dose of 5x10^10 or 1x10^11 viral particles, either as one shot or as two shots given 56 days apart. Study-level results and caveats: The study was not powered for comparison of responses between vaccine doses or regimens. Spike-specific TCR breadth was higher in Ad26.COV2.S recipients than in placebo recipients (P = 0.0014). Vaccine and placebo recipients had comparable non-spike TCR breadth, which fits with the vaccine containing only spike. After vaccination, spike-specific CD8+ and CD4+ T cell responses were reported to show substantial breadth. According to the authors, total T cell responses may have been underestimated by the TCR breadth and depth analyses.

The CDR3 numbers 15 residues from cysteine through phenylalanine. CDR3 DNA is the only sequence kept; it has 45 bases, read in frame from the first base. V loses 5 bases, J loses 0 bases, and the germline ends lie 13 bases apart. CDR1 MNHEY and CDR2 SMNVEV are derived from the germline V gene (reference sequence). The sample's treatment or condition, from its label and the paper: around 19 received Ad26.COV2.S at low or high dose, single or two shots; about 5 received placebo; per-sample allocation not given. For vaccine and placebo recipients, repertoires were sequenced using samples collected on day 63 after the first injection. Cohort 1b enrolled 25 adults aged 18-55 years at a single site in Boston, USA, between 29 July and 7 August 2020. Ad26.COV2.S was a replication-incompetent adenovirus type 26 vector that expressed a prefusion-stabilized SARS-CoV-2 spike protein derived from the original Wuhan strain.

The immunoSEQ Assay was used to sequence TCRbeta CDR3 regions. After extraction, genomic DNA underwent amplification by bias-controlled multiplex PCR, followed by high-throughput sequencing. The study's processing was this. Collapsing and filtering of sequences were performed to quantify the absolute abundance of each unique TCRbeta CDR3 region. T cell fraction was estimated by normalizing TCRbeta template counts to usable DNA, which was measured by amplifying reference genes present in all nucleated cells. Repertoire TCRs were annotated as SARS-CoV-2-specific by exact matching of V gene, CDR3 amino acid sequence and J gene to a known reactive TCR set. The reference SARS-CoV-2 TCR set was derived from MIRA and filtered for enrichment in COVID-19-positive ImmuneCODE repertoires, a step that removed public or cross-reactive TCRs. Using the MIRA antigens, annotated TCRs were further analysed by specific ORF or by position within an ORF. Depth was the summed frequency of annotated unique rearrangements, while breadth was defined as annotated unique rearrangements over total unique productive rearrangements. Two-sided Wilcoxon rank-sum tests were applied when comparing TCR breadth between groups. TCRdb's version of the immuneACCESS table is confined to in-frame rearrangements and falls short of the full clone set. An unresolved V gene accounts for under half of the shortfall where checked; the remainder is of unknown origin. D and trimming were read from the DNA, whereas the V and J calls and clone size are those reported in that table. Within this sample are more than 300,000 clones, with 70% to 90% of them counted one time only. The top ten clonotypes cover about 10% of the sample.

This receptor chain uses TRBV27 and TRBJ1-2; the best D guess is TRBD1, with 5 bases matching. This sample comprised peripheral blood, obtained in a trial of Ad26.COV2.S vaccine versus placebo. This receptor was obtained from a person aged 18-60 years who received the Ad26.COV2.S COVID-19 vaccine or a placebo. The DNA sequence is as follows: TGTGCCAGCAGTCCAACAGGAGTTCCTAACTATGGCTACACCTTC. Protein translation: CASSPTGVPNYGYTF.